Presented here are 30 T cell receptor beta chains from one specimen sequenced in a study of T cell responses to AZD1222 COVID-19 vaccine. Method: immunoSEQ multiplex PCR; TCRdb's copy keeps in-frame clones and lacks some. The repertoire holds more than 110,000 clones, with around nine tenths as singletons. This material consisted of peripheral blood, taken on day 0 of AZD1222 vaccination. Receptors originate from an adult in good health.

V usage is TRBV2 and J usage is TRBJ2-7, with 9 positions matching TRBD1. Trimming took 3 bases from V and 5 from J; bases not matched to a gene: 5. The V gene's germline CDR1 is SNHLY and CDR2 FYNNEI. The CDR3 is made up of 14 amino acids. The CDR3, as DNA: TGTGCCAGCAGTGATGGGGACAGGGCGGACGAGCAGTACTTC. Its protein is CASSDGDRADEQYF.

V and J are TRBV6-1 and TRBJ2-7; D possibly corresponds to TRBD1 (6 bases). The length of the CDR3 is 12 residues. Germline CDR1 and CDR2: MNHNS and SASEGT. With 2 bases removed from V and 5 bases from J, the gap between germline ends came to 7 bases. The CDR3 DNA is TGTGCCAGCAGTGAAAACAGGGACGAGCAGTACTTC. Residues: CASSENRDEQYF.

Written as DNA, the CDR3 is TGTGCCAGCAGCCAAGATAGGACAGGAGAGGGTGAAAAACTGTTTTTT. It yields the protein CASSQDRTGEGEKLFF. The chain joins TRBV14 to TRBJ1-4; 7 bases are shared with TRBD1. CDR1 and CDR2 from the germline V gene are SGHDN and FVKESK. There are 16 residues in the CDR3. Trimming at V came to 0 bases and at J to 7 bases, leaving 8 bases not matched to a gene.

The chain recombines TRBV7-2 with TRBJ2-7; 11 nucleotides align to TRBD2. The CDR3 has 18 amino acids. V lost 5 bases and J lost 0; bases outside the gene matches: 12. Germline loops: CDR1 SGHTA, CDR2 FQGNSA. DNA of the CDR3: TGTGCCAGCAGCCCGCGACTAGCGGGGACTAAACACTCCTACGAGCAGTACTTC. It yields the protein CASSPRLAGTKHSYEQYF.

This clone has only one observation. The rearrangement joins TRBV6-5 to TRBJ2-7; 9 nucleotides agree with TRBD2. Per the germline V gene, CDR1 is MNHEY and CDR2 is SVGAGI. The CDR3 spans 14 residues. V gave up 7 bases and J gave up 3 bases; unmatched junction bases: 7. CDR3 region: CASKQSLAGYEQYF. The CDR3 bases are TGTGCCAGCAAACAATCACTAGCGGGCTACGAGCAGTACTTC.

As concerns this clone: One end of the junction varies from germline; a read error may be responsible. The rearrangement uses TRBV5-4 and TRBJ1-3; tentatively, D is TRBD1 (5 bases). From germline, CDR1 is SGHNT and CDR2 YYREEE (reference sequence). The CDR3 totals 12 residues. CDR3 nucleotide sequence: TGTGCCAGCAGCTTTCAGGGAAGCACCATATATTTT. Protein sequence: CASSFQGSTIYF.

This chain connects TRBV5-1 to TRBJ2-7; TRBD1 agrees at 8 bases. V gave up 0 bases and J gave up 4 bases; unmatched junction bases: 6. The CDR3 has 15 amino acids. Germline loops: CDR1 SGHRS, CDR2 YFSETQ. The CDR3 loop is CASSLATGQGYEQYF. DNA of the CDR3: TGCGCCAGCAGCTTGGCTACTGGACAGGGATACGAGCAGTACTTC.

This clone was observed a single time. J is TRBJ1-5 and V is TRBV19; D remains ambiguous. V shed 5 bases and J shed 4 bases, with 15 bases lying between them. Germline CDR1 and CDR2: LNHDA and SQIVND (reference sequence). This CDR3 contains 15 residues. The CDR3 DNA is TGTGCCAGTAGTTTCCAGGACCTATTAAATCAGCCCCAGCATTTT. Translated, it gives CASSFQDLLNQPQHF. Full variable domain (missing parts from reference TRBV19 and TRBJ1-5): DGGITQSPKYLFRKEGQNVTLSCEQNLNHDAMYWYRQDPGQGLRLIYYSQIVNDFQKGDIAEGYSVSREKKESFPLTVTSAQKNPTAFYLCASSFQDLLNQPQHFGDGTRLSIL.

Comments on this clone: Other DNA sequences of this sample code for an identical CDR3. The chain uses TRBV27 and TRBJ1-1; possibly TRBD1 for D (5 bases). V was pared by 0 bases and J by 4 bases, with 6 bases between. Germline V gene sequence: CDR1 MNHEY, CDR2 SMNVEV (reference sequence). This CDR3 has 13 amino acids. The CDR3, as DNA: TGTGCCAGCAGTTTATCAAGGGGCACTGAAGCTTTCTTT. It specifies CASSLSRGTEAFF.

The chain links TRBV7-3 to TRBJ2-3; 9 bases align to TRBD2. From germline, CDR1 is SGHTA and CDR2 FQGTGA. Trimming took 3 bases from V and 4 from J; bases not matched to a gene: 5. The CDR3 extends over 15 amino acids. The CDR3 DNA follows: TGTGCCAGCAGCTTTCGCGGGAGGGGGGCAGATACGCAGTATTTT. This encodes CASSFRGRGADTQYF.

The V call is TRBV6-2 or TRBV6-3, the J call TRBJ2-7, with D possibly being TRBD2 (6 bases). V dropped 2 bases and J dropped 2 bases, with 10 bases sitting between them. Germline CDR1 MNHEY, CDR2 SVGEGT. The CDR3 is 14 residues long. CDR3 bases: TGTGCCAGCAGTTACCTCCGGGGGACCTACGAGCAGTACTTC. Translated, it gives CASSYLRGTYEQYF.

This CDR3 is CASSPSSLAGDEQYF. DNA for the CDR3: TGTGCCAGCTCACCAAGTAGTCTAGCGGGAGACGAGCAGTACTTC. The V and J genes are TRBV18 and TRBJ2-7; 10 bases are shared with TRBD2. The germline CDR1 and CDR2 sequences are KGHSH and LQKENI. The CDR3 loop spans 15 amino acids. Trimming at V came to 2 bases and at J to 5 bases, leaving 6 bases not matched to a gene.

This clone appeared a single time. This chain connects TRBV7-9 to TRBJ1-3; TRBD1 matches 7 bases. Germline V CDR1 and CDR2: SEHNR, FQNEAQ (reference sequence). The junction had 10 bases not matched to a gene; V was cut back by 7 bases and J by 4 bases. The CDR3 has 15 residues. The DNA for the CDR3 is TGTGCCAGCACCATCAGACACAGGGGCGGAAACACCATATATTTT. Translated, it gives CASTIRHRGGNTIYF. Full variable domain (missing parts from reference TRBV7-9 and TRBJ1-3): DTGVSQNPRHKITKRGQNVTFRCDPISEHNRLYWYRQTLGQGPEFLTYFQNEAQLEKSRLLSDRFSAERPKGSFSTLEIQRTEQGDSAMYLCASTIRHRGGNTIYFGEGSWLTVV.

This chain uses TRBV6-5 with TRBJ2-4; TRBD1 might be the D (6 bases). CDR3 length equals 13 residues. The germline V gene has CDR1 MNHEY and CDR2 SVGAGI. V was clipped by 5 bases and J by 6 bases, with 11 bases between them. CDR3 sequence (DNA): TGTGCCAGCAGTAGAATGGACAGAAACATTCAGTACTTC. Amino acid sequence: CASSRMDRNIQYF.

The chain joins TRBV6-1 to TRBJ1-6; D uncertain. Germline CDR1 reads MNHNS; CDR2 reads SASEGT. Trimming left V 2 bases short and J 6 bases short, with 5 bases between. CDR3 length: 13 amino acids. The CDR3 DNA follows: TGTGCCAGCAGTGAAAAGTCTAATTCACCCCTCCACTTT. Protein: CASSEKSNSPLHF.

The V call is TRBV7-9, the J call TRBJ1-6; TRBD1 matches 7 bases. CDR3 length: 16 amino acids. Trimming cost V 3 bases and J 6 bases; bases outside gene matches: 8. Looked up from germline, CDR1 is SEHNR and CDR2 is FQNEAQ (reference sequence). The CDR3 DNA is TGTGCCAGCAGCTTGAAAGGACAGGCGTTTAATTCACCCCTCCACTTT. It codes for CASSLKGQAFNSPLHF.

The chain has TRBV27 and TRBJ2-7; the match to TRBD1 covers 12 bases. This CDR3 spans 14 amino acids. V lost 7 bases to trimming and J lost 6 bases; unmatched junction nucleotides: 7. The germline gives CDR1 MNHEY, CDR2 SMNVEV (reference sequence). The CDR3 coding sequence is TGTGCCAGCATCCCGGGACAGGGGGCGCGCGAGCAGTACTTC. Amino acid sequence: CASIPGQGAREQYF.

The count of this clone is one. The chain is built from TRBV7-8 and TRBJ2-6; possibly TRBD1 for D (5 bases). CDR3 length: 15 residues. Germline-derived CDR1 and CDR2 are SGHVS and FQNEAQ. Deletions cut 5 bases from V and 0 bases from J, with 8 bases between. The CDR3 spells CASSGRVSGANVLTF. As DNA, the CDR3 is TGTGCCAGCAGCGGCAGGGTCTCTGGGGCCAACGTCCTGACTTTC.

The chain uses TRBV30 and TRBJ1-1; D unclear. CDR3 length equals 13 residues. Germline V gene lookup returns CDR1 GTSNPN and CDR2 SVGIG (reference sequence). Trimming pared 8 bases from V and 0 bases from J, leaving 13 bases between. In nucleotides, the CDR3 is TGTGCCCGGGCCTCGGGGATGAACACTGAAGCTTTCTTT. It translates to CARASGMNTEAFF.

The chain recombines TRBV15 with TRBJ1-2; D gene ambiguous. The CDR3 is 15 residues long. V lost 0 bases and J lost 0, with 8 bases in between. CDR1 and CDR2 (germline): LNHNV, YYDKDF (reference sequence). CDR3 amino acids: CATSRDGPANYGYTF. CDR3 bases: TGTGCCACCAGCAGAGATGGGCCAGCTAACTATGGCTACACCTTC.

The V gene is TRBV6-1, the J gene TRBJ1-5; D is undetermined. The CDR3 consists of 14 residues. Trimming left V 3 bases short and J 6 bases short, with 12 bases between. Germline V gene data show CDR1 as MNHNS and CDR2 as SASEGT. CDR3 sequence (DNA): TGTGCCAGCAGTGACACAGTCGCGGTTCAGCCCCAGCATTTT. This translates into CASSDTVAVQPQHF.

The V call is TRBV6-1, the J call TRBJ1-4; D not resolved. Between the trimmed V and J ends, which lost 3 bases and 8 bases, there was a span of 7 bases. The CDR3 length is 12 residues. Looked up from germline, CDR1 is MNHNS and CDR2 is SASEGT. The CDR3, as DNA: TGTGCCAGCAGTGACGCCGGAGAAAAACTGTTTTTT. Protein sequence: CASSDAGEKLFF.

The rearrangement joins TRBV9 to TRBJ2-2; unclear D gene. Germline CDR1 SGDLS, CDR2 YYNGEE. Trimming took 1 base from V and 6 from J, leaving 13 bases between them. The CDR3 runs 15 residues. In DNA, the CDR3 is TGTGCCAGCAGCGTAAGGCGCGAAGTGTCCGGGGAGCTGTTTTTT. This codes for CASSVRREVSGELFF. The full variable domain, its missing parts supplied by reference TRBV9 and TRBJ2-2, is DSGVTQTPKHLITATGQRVTLRCSPRSGDLSVYWYQQSLDQGLQFLIQYYNGEERAKGNILERFSAQQFPDLHSELNLSSLELGDSALYFCASSVRREVSGELFFGEGSRLTVL.

This rearrangement joins TRBV7-8 to TRBJ1-4, with a weak D call TRBD1 (5 bases). The CDR3 runs to 17 residues. Trimming took off 5 bases at V and 1 base at J, with 17 bases between the two ends. Looked up from germline, CDR1 is SGHVS and CDR2 is FQNEAQ. DNA for the CDR3: TGTGCCAGCAGCGAGGGGTCTTTTGCCCTAACTAATGAAAAACTGTTTTTT. Amino acids: CASSEGSFALTNEKLFF.

V and J are TRBV29-1 and TRBJ2-2, with D unresolved. The germline V and J ends were trimmed by 3 bases and 4 bases, with 6 bases remaining between them. The CDR3 spans 12 residues. Germline V gene sequence: CDR1 SQVTM, CDR2 ANQGSEA. In nucleotides, the CDR3 is TGCAGCGTTGACCAGCCCACCGGGGAGCTGTTTTTT. It yields the protein CSVDQPTGELFF.

The V and J genes are TRBV30 and TRBJ1-1; the match to TRBD1 covers 8 bases. With V trimmed by 5 bases and J by 3 bases, 5 bases remained unmatched. CDR3 length: 13 residues. Germline V gene data show CDR1 as GTSNPN and CDR2 as SVGIG (reference sequence). This CDR3 is CAWSPQGDTEAFF. The DNA for the CDR3 is TGTGCCTGGTCCCCACAGGGGGACACTGAAGCTTTCTTT.

V gene TRBV2 combines with J gene TRBJ1-5, with 9 bases identical to TRBD1. Germline assignment: CDR1 SNHLY and CDR2 FYNNEI. J lost 4 bases, V lost 4 bases, and 8 bases had no gene match. The CDR3 is made up of 16 amino acids. CDR3 nucleotides: TGTGCCAGCAGTGTTGGGGGGACAGGGAGGAATCAGCCCCAGCATTTT. Amino acids: CASSVGGTGRNQPQHF.

This clone was counted many times. At the DNA level, this CDR3 is encoded by other sequences in the same sample as well. The V call is TRBV29-1, the J call TRBJ2-7; D unresolved. CDR3 length equals 10 residues. Trimming took 4 bases from V and 3 from J, leaving 4 bases between them. Germline-derived CDR1 and CDR2 are SQVTM and ANQGSEA. The CDR3 coding sequence is TGCAGCGTTGGGGACTACGAGCAGTACTTC. Residues: CSVGDYEQYF.

The genes are TRBV7-9 and TRBJ2-3, with D possibly matching TRBD2 (7 bases). This CDR3 has 16 amino acids. The ends were cut back, 4 bases at V and 0 bases at J, with 14 bases in the middle. CDR1 and CDR2 (germline): SEHNR, FQNEAQ (reference sequence). CDR3 sequence (DNA): TGTGCCAGCAGCTGGGGAGGGGGTAGAAGCACAGATACGCAGTATTTT. It codes for CASSWGGGRSTDTQYF.

V and J are TRBV29-1 and TRBJ1-4, with 7 bases fitting TRBD1. V trimming: 1 base; J trimming: 4 bases; junction bases outside the gene matches: 9. Germline V gene data show CDR1 as SQVTM and CDR2 as ANQGSEA. The CDR3 runs to 16 residues. This CDR3 reads CSVEGPTGASNEKLFF. The CDR3 DNA reads TGCAGCGTTGAAGGACCCACAGGGGCCAGTAATGAAAAACTGTTTTTT.